This TCR beta chain was profiled in a study of tumor-infiltrating lymphocytes in primary liver carcinoma. Turning to this clonotype: Its antigen is currently unknown. One end of the junction varies from germline; a read error may be responsible.

This CDR3 is 14 amino acids long. Study observations and caveats: Only around 8-25% of top clones occurred in all five tumor regions. Tumors carried a top-250-clone fraction significantly exceeding that of blood (p = 0.039). Researchers found tumor-adjacent and tumor-blood pairs overlapped less than tumor region pairs.

From around 0.5 ug total RNA, TCR beta cDNA was generated with a primer in the constant region. Library construction for TCR beta comprised three nested multiplex PCR rounds performed with slightly modified ARM-PCR. Primers for the first two PCR rounds were TRBV1-TRBV30 forward primers and a C-beta reverse primer (about 9 cycles per round). From the multiplex PCR reads, TCRdb called clonotypes with MiXCR, one entry per CDR3 protein. The sample includes 84,000 or so distinct CDR3 sequences, approximately 70% of them seen just once. Investigators took RNA and DNA out together from approximately 22-30 mg of unsorted bulk tissue.

The sequence came from a man aged 35-49 years with primary liver carcinoma and hepatitis B virus infection. The chain is built from TRBV12-3 or TRBV12-4 and TRBJ2-5; D may correspond to TRBD1 or TRBD2 (7 bases each). Sample: liver tumor tissue from sampling region 1. Subset defined: tumor region T1, superior pole. CDR3 loop: CVSRGGEFPETQYF. CDR3 coding DNA: TGTGTCAGCAGGGGGGGTGAATTTCCAGAAACCCAGTACTTC.